The clone carrying this TCR beta chain has at least ten counts. Its antigen is still unknown. This sample was taken from a study of T-cell reconstitution after alpha-beta-depleted transplantation in children. Germline V gives CDR1 SGHRS, CDR2 YFSETQ. V shed 4 bases, J shed 3 bases, and the junction held 13 bases outside the gene matches. This CDR3 spans 19 amino acids. For TCRbeta, the library was prepared with unique molecular identifiers. TCRdb re-analysed the PCR reads in MiXCR, keeping a single row per CDR3 protein. The sample contains 150,000 to 200,000 distinct CDR3 sequences, more than 9.5% of which appear only once. General study points: Most T-cell counts and diversity one year after the transplant came from T cells that were newly produced.

The clonotype comes from a boy between 2 and 10 years old with acute myeloid leukemia, due to receive a stem cell transplant. The rearrangement uses TRBV5-1 and TRBJ2-3; TRBD2 agrees at 14 bases. Material: PBMCs, obtained before TCRalphabeta/CD19-depleted stem cell transplant. In DNA form, the CDR3 reads TGCGCCAGCAGCCCGTCCCCAGGGACTAGCGGGAGACGGACAGATACGCAGTATTTT. It is translated as CASSPSPGTSGRRTDTQYF.